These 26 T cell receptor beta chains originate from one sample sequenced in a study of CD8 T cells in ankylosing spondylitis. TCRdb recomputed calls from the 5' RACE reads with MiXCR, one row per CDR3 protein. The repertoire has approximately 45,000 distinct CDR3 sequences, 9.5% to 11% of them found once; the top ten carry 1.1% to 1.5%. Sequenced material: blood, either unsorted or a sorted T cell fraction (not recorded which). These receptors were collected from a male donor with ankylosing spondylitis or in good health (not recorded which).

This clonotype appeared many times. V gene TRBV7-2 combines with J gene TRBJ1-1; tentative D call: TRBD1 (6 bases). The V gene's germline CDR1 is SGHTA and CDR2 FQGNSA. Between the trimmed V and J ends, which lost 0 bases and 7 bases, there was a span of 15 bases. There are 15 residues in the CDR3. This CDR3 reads CASSLAGRGGGEAFF. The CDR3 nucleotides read TGTGCCAGCAGCTTAGCGGGCAGGGGTGGTGGTGAAGCTTTCTTT.

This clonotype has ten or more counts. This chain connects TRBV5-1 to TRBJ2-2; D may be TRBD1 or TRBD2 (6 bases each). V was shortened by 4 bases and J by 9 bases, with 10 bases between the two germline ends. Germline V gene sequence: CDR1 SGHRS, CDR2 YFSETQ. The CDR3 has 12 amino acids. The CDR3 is CASSPGAWELFF. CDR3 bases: TGCGCCAGCAGCCCGGGGGCATGGGAGCTGTTTTTT.

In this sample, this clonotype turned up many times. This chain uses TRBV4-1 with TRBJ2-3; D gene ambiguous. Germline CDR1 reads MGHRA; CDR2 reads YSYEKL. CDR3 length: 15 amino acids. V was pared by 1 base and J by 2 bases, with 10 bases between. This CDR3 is CASSQGYGNTDTQYF. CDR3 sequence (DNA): TGCGCCAGCAGCCAAGGATATGGGAACACAGATACGCAGTATTTT.

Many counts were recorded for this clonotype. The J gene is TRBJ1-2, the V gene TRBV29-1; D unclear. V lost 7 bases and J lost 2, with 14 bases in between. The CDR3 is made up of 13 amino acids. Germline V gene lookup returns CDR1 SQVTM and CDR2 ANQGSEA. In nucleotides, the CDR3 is TGCAGCGCCCGGGAAGGAAAAAACTATGGCTACACCTTC. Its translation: CSAREGKNYGYTF.

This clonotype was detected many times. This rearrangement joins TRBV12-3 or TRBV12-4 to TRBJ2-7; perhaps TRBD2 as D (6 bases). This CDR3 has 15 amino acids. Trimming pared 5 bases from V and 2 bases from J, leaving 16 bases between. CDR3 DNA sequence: TGTGCCAGCAGTGTCAATGGCGGGGCTACCTACGAGCAGTACTTC. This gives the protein CASSVNGGATYEQYF.

The CDR3 nucleotides are TGTGCCAGCAGCCCAGGGCTGCGAAATTCACCCCTCCACTTT. As protein: CASSPGLRNSPLHF. This chain connects TRBV7-2 to TRBJ1-6; perhaps TRBD1 as D (5 bases). Germline V lookup: CDR1 SGHTA, CDR2 FQGNSA. Trimming took off 5 bases at V and 7 bases at J, with 12 bases between the two ends. This CDR3 region has 14 residues.

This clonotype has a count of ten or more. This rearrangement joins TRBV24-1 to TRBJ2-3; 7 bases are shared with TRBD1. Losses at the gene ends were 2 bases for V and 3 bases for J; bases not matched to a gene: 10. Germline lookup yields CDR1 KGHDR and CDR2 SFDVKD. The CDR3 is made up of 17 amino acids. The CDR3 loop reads CATSDSDRDPRTDTQYF. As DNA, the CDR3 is TGTGCCACCAGTGATTCCGACAGGGACCCCAGAACAGATACGCAGTATTTT.

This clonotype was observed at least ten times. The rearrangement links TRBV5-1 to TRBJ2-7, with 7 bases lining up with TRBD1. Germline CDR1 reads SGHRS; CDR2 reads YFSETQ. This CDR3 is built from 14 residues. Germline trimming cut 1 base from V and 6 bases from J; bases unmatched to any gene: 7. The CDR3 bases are TGCGCCAGCAGCTTGCCGACAGGGCGTAGCGAGCAGTACTTC. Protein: CASSLPTGRSEQYF.

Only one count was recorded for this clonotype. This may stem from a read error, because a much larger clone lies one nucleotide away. CDR3 coding DNA: TGTGCCAGCCCACGACCACAGGGATATGAGCAGTTCTTC. Translation gives CASPRPQGYEQFF. The chain combines TRBV18 with TRBJ2-1, with D tentatively TRBD1 (6 bases). The germline V gene has CDR1 KGHSH and CDR2 LQKENI. V lost 8 bases and J 8 bases, leaving 16 bases between the germline ends. There are 13 residues in the CDR3.

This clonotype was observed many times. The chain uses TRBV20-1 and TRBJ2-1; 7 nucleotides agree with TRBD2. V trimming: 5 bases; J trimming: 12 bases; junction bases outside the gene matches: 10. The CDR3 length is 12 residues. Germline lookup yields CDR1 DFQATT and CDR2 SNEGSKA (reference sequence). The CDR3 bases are TGCAGTGCTGACCGGGACTCGGGGGGGCAGTTCTTC. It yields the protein CSADRDSGGQFF.

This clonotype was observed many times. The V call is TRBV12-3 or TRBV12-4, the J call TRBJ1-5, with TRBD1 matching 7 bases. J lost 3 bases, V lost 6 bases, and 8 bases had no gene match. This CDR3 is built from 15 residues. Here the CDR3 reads CASSPGTVPNQPQHF. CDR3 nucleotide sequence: TGTGCCAGCAGCCCCGGGACAGTCCCCAATCAGCCCCAGCATTTT.

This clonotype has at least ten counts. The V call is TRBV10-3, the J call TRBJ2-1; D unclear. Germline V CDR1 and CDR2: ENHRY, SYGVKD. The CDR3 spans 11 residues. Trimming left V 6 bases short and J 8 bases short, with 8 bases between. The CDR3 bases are TGTGCCATCAGGTTTTTGGATGAGCAGTTCTTC. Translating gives CAIRFLDEQFF.

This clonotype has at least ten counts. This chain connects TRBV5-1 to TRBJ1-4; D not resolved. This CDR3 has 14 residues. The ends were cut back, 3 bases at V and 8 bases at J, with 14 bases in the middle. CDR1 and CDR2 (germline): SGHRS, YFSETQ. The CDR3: CASSSEPSGEKLFF. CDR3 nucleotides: TGCGCCAGCAGCTCTGAACCTAGTGGCGAAAAACTGTTTTTT. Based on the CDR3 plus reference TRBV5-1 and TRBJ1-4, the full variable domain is KAGVTQTPRYLIKTRGQQVTLSCSPISGHRSVSWYQQTPGQGLQFLFEYFSETQRNKGNFPGRFSGRQFSNSRSEMNVSTLELGDSALYLCASSSEPSGEKLFFGSGTQLSVL.

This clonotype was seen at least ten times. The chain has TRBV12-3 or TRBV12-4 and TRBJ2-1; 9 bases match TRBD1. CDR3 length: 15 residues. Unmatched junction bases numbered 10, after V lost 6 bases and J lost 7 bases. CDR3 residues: CASSPRDRDPNEQFF. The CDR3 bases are TGTGCCAGCAGCCCTAGGGACAGGGATCCGAATGAGCAGTTCTTC.

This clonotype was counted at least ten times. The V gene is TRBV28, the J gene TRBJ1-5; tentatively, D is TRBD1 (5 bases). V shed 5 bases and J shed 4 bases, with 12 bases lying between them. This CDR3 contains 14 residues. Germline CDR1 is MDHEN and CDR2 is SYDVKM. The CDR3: CASSGRVANQPQHF. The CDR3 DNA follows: TGTGCCAGCAGTGGCAGGGTTGCGAATCAGCCCCAGCATTTT.

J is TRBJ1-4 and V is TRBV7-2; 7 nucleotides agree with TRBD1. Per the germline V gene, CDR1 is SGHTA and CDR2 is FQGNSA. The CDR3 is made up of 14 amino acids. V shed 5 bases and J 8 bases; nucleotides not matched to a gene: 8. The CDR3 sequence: CASSSRQGNEKLFF. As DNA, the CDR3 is TGTGCCAGCAGCAGCCGACAGGGAAACGAAAAACTGTTTTTT.

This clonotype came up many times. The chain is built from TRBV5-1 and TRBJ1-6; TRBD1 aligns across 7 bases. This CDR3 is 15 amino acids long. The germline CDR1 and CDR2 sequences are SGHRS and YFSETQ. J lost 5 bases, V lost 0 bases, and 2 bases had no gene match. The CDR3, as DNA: TGCGCCAGCAGCTTGGGACAGGGAAATAATTCACCCCTCCACTTT. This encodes CASSLGQGNNSPLHF.

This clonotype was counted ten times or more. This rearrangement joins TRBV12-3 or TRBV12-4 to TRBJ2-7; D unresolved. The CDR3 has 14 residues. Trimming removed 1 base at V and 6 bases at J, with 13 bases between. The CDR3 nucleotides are TGTGCCAGCAGTTTAGACTACGACCCTTGCGAGCAGTACTTC. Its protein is CASSLDYDPCEQYF.

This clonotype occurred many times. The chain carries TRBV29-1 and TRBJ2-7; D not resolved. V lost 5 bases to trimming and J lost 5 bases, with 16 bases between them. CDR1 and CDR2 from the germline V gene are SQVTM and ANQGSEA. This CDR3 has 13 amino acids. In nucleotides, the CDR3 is TGCAGCGTTTGCCTGGGGTATTTCGACGAGCAGTACTTC. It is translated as CSVCLGYFDEQYF.

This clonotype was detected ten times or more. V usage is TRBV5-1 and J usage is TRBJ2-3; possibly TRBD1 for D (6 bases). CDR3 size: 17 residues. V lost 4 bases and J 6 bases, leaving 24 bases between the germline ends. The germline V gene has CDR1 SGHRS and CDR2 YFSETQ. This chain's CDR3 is CASSPFYLQGEGDTQYF. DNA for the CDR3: TGCGCCAGCAGCCCGTTCTATCTACAGGGCGAAGGGGATACGCAGTATTTT.

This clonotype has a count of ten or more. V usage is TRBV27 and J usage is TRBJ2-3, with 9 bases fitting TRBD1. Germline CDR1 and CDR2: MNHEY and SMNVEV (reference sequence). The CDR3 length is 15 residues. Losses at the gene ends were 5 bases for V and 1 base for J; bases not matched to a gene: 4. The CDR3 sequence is CASSRTGAGTDTQYF. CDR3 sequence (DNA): TGTGCCAGCAGTCGGACAGGGGCAGGCACAGATACGCAGTATTTT.

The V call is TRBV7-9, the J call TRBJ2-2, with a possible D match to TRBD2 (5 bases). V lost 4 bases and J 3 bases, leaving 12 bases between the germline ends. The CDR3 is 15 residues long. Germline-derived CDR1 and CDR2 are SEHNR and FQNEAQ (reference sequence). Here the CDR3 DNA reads TGTGCCAGCAGCTCCCTCGAGGAGGACACCGGGGAGCTGTTTTTT. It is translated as CASSSLEEDTGELFF.

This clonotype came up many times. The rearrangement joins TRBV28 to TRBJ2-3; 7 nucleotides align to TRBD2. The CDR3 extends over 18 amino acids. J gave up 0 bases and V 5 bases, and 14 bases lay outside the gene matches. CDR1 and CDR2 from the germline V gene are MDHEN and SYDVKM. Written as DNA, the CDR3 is TGTGCCAGCAGTCCGTGGGGGGGGAGGATTTCTAGCACAGATACGCAGTATTTT. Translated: CASSPWGGRISSTDTQYF.

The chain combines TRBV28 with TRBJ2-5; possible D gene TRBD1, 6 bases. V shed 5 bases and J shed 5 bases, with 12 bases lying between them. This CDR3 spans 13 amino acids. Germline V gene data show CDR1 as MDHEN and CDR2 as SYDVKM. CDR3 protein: CASSGNRAETQYF. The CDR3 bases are TGTGCCAGCAGTGGAAACAGGGCGGAGACCCAGTACTTC.

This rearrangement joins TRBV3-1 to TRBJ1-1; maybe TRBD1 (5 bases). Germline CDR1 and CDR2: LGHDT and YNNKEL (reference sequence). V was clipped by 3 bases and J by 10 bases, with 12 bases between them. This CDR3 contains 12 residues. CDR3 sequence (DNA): TGTGCCAGCAGCCAGTTAGGGGAGGGAGCTTTCTTT. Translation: CASSQLGEGAFF.

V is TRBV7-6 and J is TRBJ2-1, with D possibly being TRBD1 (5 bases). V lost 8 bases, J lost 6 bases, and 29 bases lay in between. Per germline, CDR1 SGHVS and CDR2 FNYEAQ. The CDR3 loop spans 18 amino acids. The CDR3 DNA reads TGTGCCAGCTTGGCCCCCGGGCCCTCGCGACAGCTATCCAATGAGCAGTTCTTC. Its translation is CASLAPGPSRQLSNEQFF.